This T cell receptor beta chain was sequenced in a study of beta chain features in type 1 diabetes. The overall study: Cells sorted and examined across all samples totaled roughly 98 million.

Findings and limits, study-wide: PCR could preferentially amplify shorter templates, alike in patients and controls.

CDR3 length: 15 residues. The germline V gene encodes CDR1 KGHSH and CDR2 LQKENI. The V gene lost 2 bases and the J gene lost 6 bases, with 14 bases spanning the gap. Every bit of the isolated RNA underwent reverse transcription, so sequencing read expressed TCRB transcripts. Here immunoSEQ multiplex PCR was the method, and the copy in TCRdb shows in-frame clones only, minus some. Of 200,000 to 250,000 clones listed, over 12% are singletons. This clone came up a few times. What it binds is unknown. The gene calls are TRBV18 and TRBJ2-1; no reliable D call. Sequencing used naive CD4+ T cells from blood. The TCR was taken from a woman between 35 and 50 years old in good health. The CDR3 is CASSPTPHSLNEQFF. The DNA for the CDR3 is TGTGCCAGCTCACCAACGCCTCACTCGCTCAATGAGCAGTTCTTC.